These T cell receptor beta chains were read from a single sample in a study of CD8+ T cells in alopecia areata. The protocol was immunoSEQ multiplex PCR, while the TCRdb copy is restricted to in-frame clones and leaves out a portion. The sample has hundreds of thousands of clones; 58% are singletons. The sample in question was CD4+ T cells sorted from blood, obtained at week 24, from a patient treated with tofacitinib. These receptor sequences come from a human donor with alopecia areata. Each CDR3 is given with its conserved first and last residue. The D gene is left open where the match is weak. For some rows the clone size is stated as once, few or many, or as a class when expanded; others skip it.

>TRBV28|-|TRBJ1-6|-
TGTGCCAGCAGCCTACAGAATTCACCCCTCCACTTT
CASSLQNSPLHF
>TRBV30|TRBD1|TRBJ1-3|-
TGTGCCTGGGGATACCTGGACAGGCCTGGAAACACCATATATTTT
CAWGYLDRPGNTIYF
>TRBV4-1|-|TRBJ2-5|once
TGCGCCAGCAGCCAAGAACTCAAGCCGGGCCCACAAGAGACCCAGTACTTC
CASSQELKPGPQETQYF
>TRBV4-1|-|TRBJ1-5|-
TGCGCCAGCAGCCAATCCGCGCTTAGCCCGGGGCCGAATCAGCCCCAGCATTTT
CASSQSALSPGPNQPQHF
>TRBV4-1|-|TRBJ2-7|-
TGCGCCAGCAGCCGGGACAACGTGATCTACGAGCAGTACTTC
CASSRDNVIYEQYF
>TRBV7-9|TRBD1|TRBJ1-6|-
TGTGCCAGCAGCCGGACAGGGGGCGCAGAAAGATCACCCCTCCACTTT
CASSRTGGAERSPLHF
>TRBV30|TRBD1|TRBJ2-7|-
TGTGCCTGGAGTAGGGACAGGGGATCCGAGCAGTACTTC
CAWSRDRGSEQYF
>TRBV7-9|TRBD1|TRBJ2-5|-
TGTGCCAGCCAACCTCGGGGACAGGGGTTGGAAGAGACCCAGTACTTC
CASQPRGQGLEETQYF
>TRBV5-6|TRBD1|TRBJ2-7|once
TGTGCCAGCAGCTCGGGACAGAAACTCAGCGAGCAGTACTTC
CASSSGQKLSEQYF
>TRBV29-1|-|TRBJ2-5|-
TGCAGCAGTGGGGGGCGAGAGACCCAGTACTTC
CSSGGRETQYF
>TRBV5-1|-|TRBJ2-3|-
TGCGCCAGCAGCTTGGGAGATGGCACAGATACGCAGTATTTT
CASSLGDGTDTQYF
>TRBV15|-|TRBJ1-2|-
TGTGCCACCAGCAGGGGTAGGACGGGTGGCTACACCTTC
CATSRGRTGGYTF
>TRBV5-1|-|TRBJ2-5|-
TGCGCCAGCAGCTTTCAAACCGGGGGAGAGGGGACCCAGTACTTC
CASSFQTGGEGTQYF
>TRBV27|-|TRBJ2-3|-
TGTGCCAGCAGTTCGACCCCTAGCCTTCGGTGGGCAGATACGCAGTATTTT
CASSSTPSLRWADTQYF
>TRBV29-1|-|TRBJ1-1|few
TGCAGCGTTGCATCGACAGGGAACACTGAAGCTTTCTTT
CSVASTGNTEAFF
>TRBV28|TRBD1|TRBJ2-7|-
TGTGCCAGCAGTTTAGTGGGACAGGGCACCTACGAGCAGTACTTC
CASSLVGQGTYEQYF
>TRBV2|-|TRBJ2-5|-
TGTGCCAGCACGGGGCGCAGAGAGACCCAGTACTTC
CASTGRRETQYF
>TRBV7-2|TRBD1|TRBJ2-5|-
TGTGCCAGCAGTCCCAGGGGGCGAGGAGAGACCCAGTACTTC
CASSPRGRGETQYF
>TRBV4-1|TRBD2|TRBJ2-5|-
TGCGCCAGCAGCCGTCTCTCGTCACTAGCGGGGGGGCAAGAGACCCAGTACTTC
CASSRLSSLAGGQETQYF
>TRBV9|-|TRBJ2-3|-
TGTGCCAGCACGGGGCTTCACTTCACAGATACGCAGTATTTT
CASTGLHFTDTQYF
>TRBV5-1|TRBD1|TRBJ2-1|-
TGCGCCAGCGGGACAGGGCAACGTGAGCAGTTCTTC
CASGTGQREQFF
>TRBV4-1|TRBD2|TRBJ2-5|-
TGCGCCAGCAGCCAACCTAGGATCGGGACTAGTGAGACCCAGTACTTC
CASSQPRIGTSETQYF
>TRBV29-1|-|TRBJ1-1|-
TGCAGCGTTCAAAAGGGAGGGGGCACTGAAGCTTTCTTT
CSVQKGGGTEAFF
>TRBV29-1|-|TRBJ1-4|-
TGCAGCGTCAAAGGGCGGATGAATGAAAAACTGTTTTTT
CSVKGRMNEKLFF
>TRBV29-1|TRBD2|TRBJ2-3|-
TGCAGCGCGACTAGCGGTGTGTTCGATACGCAGTATTTT
CSATSGVFDTQYF
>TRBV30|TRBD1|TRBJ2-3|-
TGTGCCTGGAGTGGCCAGGGGACAGGGGGAGATACGCAGTATTTT
CAWSGQGTGGDTQYF
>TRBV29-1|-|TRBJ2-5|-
TGCAGCGCTATCCGAACGCCAGAGGGGTCCCAGTACTTC
CSAIRTPEGSQYF
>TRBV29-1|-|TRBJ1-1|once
TGCAGCGTCATAAACCCACGGTTGAGGGGGAACACTGAAGCTTTCTTT
CSVINPRLRGNTEAFF
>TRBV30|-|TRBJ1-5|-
TGTGCCTGGAGTGATGACAGTTATCAGCCCCAGCATTTT
CAWSDDSYQPQHF
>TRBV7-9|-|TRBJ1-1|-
TGTGCCAGCAGCTTATCCGCCGGGTCAAAGAACACTGAAGCTTTCTTT
CASSLSAGSKNTEAFF
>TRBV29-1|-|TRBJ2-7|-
TGCAGCGCCGGGACACCAACCTACGAGCAGTACTTC
CSAGTPTYEQYF
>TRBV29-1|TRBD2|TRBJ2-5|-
TGCAGCGGTACCCGGGGGGGGGTCCAAGAGACCCAGTACTTC
CSGTRGGVQETQYF
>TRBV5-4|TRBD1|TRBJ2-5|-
TGTGCCAGCAGCTTGGCTGGGGACAGGGTAGAGACCCAGTACTTC
CASSLAGDRVETQYF
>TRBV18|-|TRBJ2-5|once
TGTGCCAGCTCTCCGTTGAGATCCCAAGAGACCCAGTACTTC
CASSPLRSQETQYF
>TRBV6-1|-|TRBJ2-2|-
TGTGCCAGCAGTTCCAGACAGGGAGGGACCGGGGAGCTGTTTTTT
CASSSRQGGTGELFF
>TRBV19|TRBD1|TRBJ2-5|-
TGTGCCAGTAGTACCATCGCCAGGGGGCCTCAAGAGACCCAGTACTTC
CASSTIARGPQETQYF
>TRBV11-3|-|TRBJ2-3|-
TGTGCCAGCAGCACCACGTCCTCCCGATGGGATACGCAGTATTTT
CASSTTSSRWDTQYF
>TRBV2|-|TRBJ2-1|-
TGTGCCAGCCTGGCGCAGCTAACAAATCCGCAGTTCTTC
CASLAQLTNPQFF
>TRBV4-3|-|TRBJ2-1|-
TGCGCCAGCAGCCAAGAAGAATCTAGTTACAATGAGCAGTTCTTC
CASSQEESSYNEQFF
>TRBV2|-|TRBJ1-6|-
TGTGCCAGCAGTGAAGGACTGCTGAATTCACCCCTCCACTTT
CASSEGLLNSPLHF